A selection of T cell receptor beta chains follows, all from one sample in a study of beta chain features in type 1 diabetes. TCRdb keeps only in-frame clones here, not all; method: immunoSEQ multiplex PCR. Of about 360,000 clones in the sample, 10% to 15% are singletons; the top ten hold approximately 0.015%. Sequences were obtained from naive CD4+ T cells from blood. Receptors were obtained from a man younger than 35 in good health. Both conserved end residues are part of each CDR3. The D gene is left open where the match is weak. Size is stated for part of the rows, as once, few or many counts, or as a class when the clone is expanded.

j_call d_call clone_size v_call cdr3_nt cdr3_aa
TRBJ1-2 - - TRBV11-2 TGTGCCAGCAGCTTATTCGGGACATGGAGCAATGGCTACACCTTC CASSLFGTWSNGYTF
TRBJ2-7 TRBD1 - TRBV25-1 TGTGCCAGCAGTGCAGGACAGGGGCGAAAGTACGAGCAGTACTTC CASSAGQGRKYEQYF
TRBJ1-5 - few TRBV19 TGTGCCAGTAGTATGACAGCTCGAGAGACCGTCCAGCATTTT CASSMTARETVQHF
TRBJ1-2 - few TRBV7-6 TGTGCCAGCAGCCCCGGACAGCTCTATGGCTACACCTTC CASSPGQLYGYTF
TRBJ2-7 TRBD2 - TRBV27 TGTGCCAGCAGTTTATCAGGGACTAGAGCCTACGAGCAGTACTTC CASSLSGTRAYEQYF
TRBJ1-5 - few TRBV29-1 TGCAGCGTCCTGGACAGCACATCCCTGGGCAATCAGCCCCAGCATTTT CSVLDSTSLGNQPQHF
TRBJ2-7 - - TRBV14 TGTGCCAGCAGCCGCTTTGGGGGCAACAGGCAGTACTTC CASSRFGGNRQYF
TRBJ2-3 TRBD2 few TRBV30 TGTGCCTGGAGGCCGGGACTAGGGGCAGATACGCAGTATTTT CAWRPGLGADTQYF
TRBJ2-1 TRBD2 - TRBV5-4 TGTGCCAGCAGCTTGGCTAGCGGGGGCGGCAATGAGCAGTTCTTC CASSLASGGGNEQFF
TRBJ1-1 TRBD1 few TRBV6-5 TGTGCCAGCAGGCAGGGGGCGAGGGCTGAAGCTTTCTTT CASRQGARAEAFF
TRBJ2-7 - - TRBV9 TGTGCCAGCAGCGTAGGGACAGAAGGCTACGAGCAGTACTTC CASSVGTEGYEQYF
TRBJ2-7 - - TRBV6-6 TGTGCCAGCAGTAGGGGGGGAGGGCAGAACTACGAGCAGTACTTC CASSRGGGQNYEQYF
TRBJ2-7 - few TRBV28 TGTGCCAGCAGTTTACGCACAGACGAGCAGTACTTC CASSLRTDEQYF
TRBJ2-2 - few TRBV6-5 TGTGCCAGCAGTTACTCCGCGGGCGACACCGGGGAGCTGTTTTTT CASSYSAGDTGELFF
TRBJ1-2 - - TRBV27 TGTGCCAGCAGCGAGATGGGACTGACTGGCTACACCTTC CASSEMGLTGYTF
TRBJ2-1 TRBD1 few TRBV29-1 TGCAGCGTTGCTGACAGGGGAACCTACAATGAGCAGTTCTTC CSVADRGTYNEQFF
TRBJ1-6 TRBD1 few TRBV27 TGTGCCAGCAGCCTCAGACCGGGACAGGTGATTGCTCCCCTCCACTTT CASSLRPGQVIAPLHF
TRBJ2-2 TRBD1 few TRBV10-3 TGTGCCATCAGTGCTAGCAGGGGGCGGGCGAACACCGGGGAGCTGTTTTTT CAISASRGRANTGELFF
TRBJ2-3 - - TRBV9 TGTGCCAGCAGCGTAGCGTCCAGGACTCTCACAGATACGCAGTATTTT CASSVASRTLTDTQYF
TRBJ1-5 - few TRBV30 TGTGCCTGGAGAGGAGCTTATGACAGTAATCAGCCCCAGCATTTT CAWRGAYDSNQPQHF
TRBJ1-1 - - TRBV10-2 TGCGCCAGCAGTGAGTCGGCGGGGTCCATGAACACTGAAGCTTTCTTT CASSESAGSMNTEAFF
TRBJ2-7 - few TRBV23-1 TGCGCCAGCAGAAGACAGCCCGCCTACGAGCAGTACTTC CASRRQPAYEQYF
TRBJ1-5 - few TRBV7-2 TGTGCCAGCAGCTTAGCCATAGTGCGAAGCAATCAGCCCCAGCATTTT CASSLAIVRSNQPQHF
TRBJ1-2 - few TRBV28 TGTGCTAGCCCGATAGCGGGGGGCTATGGCTACACCTTC CASPIAGGYGYTF
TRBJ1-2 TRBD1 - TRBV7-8 TGTGCCAGCAGCTTAGCATATGGACAGGGGGACTATGGCTACACCTTC CASSLAYGQGDYGYTF
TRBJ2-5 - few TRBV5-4 TGTGCCAGCAGCTTGTGGGCCAGCCAAGAGACCCAGTACTTC CASSLWASQETQYF
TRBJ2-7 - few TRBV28 TGTGCCAGCAGTTTATCTTCCAGGGGCTACGAGCAGTACTTC CASSLSSRGYEQYF
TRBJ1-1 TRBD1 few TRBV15 TGTGCCACCAGCAGAGGACAGGGGATCACTGAAGCTTTCTTT CATSRGQGITEAFF
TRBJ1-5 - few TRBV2 TGTGCCAGCAGTGAAGGGCGCCTCGGGAGGAGCAATCAGCCCCAGCATTTT CASSEGRLGRSNQPQHF
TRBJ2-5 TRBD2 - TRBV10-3 TGTGCCATCAGAGGGACTAGCGGGAGCGGGGAGACCCAGTACTTC CAIRGTSGSGETQYF
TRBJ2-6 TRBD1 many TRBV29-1 TGCAGCGTGGACACGGGACAGCCCTCTGGGGCCAACGTCCTGACTTTC CSVDTGQPSGANVLTF
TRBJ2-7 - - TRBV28 TGTGCCAGCACCGACTCGGGAACCTACGAGCAGTACTTC CASTDSGTYEQYF